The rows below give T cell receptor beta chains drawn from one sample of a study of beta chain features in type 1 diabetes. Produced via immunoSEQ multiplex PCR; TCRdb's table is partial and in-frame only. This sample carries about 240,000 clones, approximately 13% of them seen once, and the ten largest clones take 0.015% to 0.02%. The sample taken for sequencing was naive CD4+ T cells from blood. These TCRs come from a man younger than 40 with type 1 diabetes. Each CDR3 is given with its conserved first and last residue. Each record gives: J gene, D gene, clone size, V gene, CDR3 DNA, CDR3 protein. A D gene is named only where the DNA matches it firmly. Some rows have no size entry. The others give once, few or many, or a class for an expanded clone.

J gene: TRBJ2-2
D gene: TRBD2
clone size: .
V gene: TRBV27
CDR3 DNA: TGTGCCAGCAGCTTGGCGCGGGAGCCCGCCGGGGAGCTGTTTTTT
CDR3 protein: CASSLAREPAGELFF

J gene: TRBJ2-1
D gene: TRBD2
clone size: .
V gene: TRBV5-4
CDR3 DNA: TGTGCCAGCAGCTTGGAGCCAAGGGCGGGGGGGCTGAATGAGCAGTTCTTC
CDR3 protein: CASSLEPRAGGLNEQFF

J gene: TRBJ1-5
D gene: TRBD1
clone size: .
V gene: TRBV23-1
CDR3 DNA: TGCGCCAGCAGTCACTCACCGGGACAGGTTATCAATCAGCCCCAGCATTTT
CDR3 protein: CASSHSPGQVINQPQHF

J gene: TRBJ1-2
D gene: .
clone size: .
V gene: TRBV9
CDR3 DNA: TGTGCCAGCAGCGCGACCGGGACTCAAGGCTACACCTTC
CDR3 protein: CASSATGTQGYTF

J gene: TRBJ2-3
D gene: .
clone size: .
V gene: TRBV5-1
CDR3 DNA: TGCGCCAGCAGCCCATTCGAGCGCACAGATACGCAGTATTTT
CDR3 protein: CASSPFERTDTQYF

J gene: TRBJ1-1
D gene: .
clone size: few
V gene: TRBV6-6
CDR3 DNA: TGTGCCAGCAGTTACGGAGGGAACACTGAAGCTTTCTTT
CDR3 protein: CASSYGGNTEAFF

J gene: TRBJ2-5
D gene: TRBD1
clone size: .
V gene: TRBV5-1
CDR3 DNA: TGCGCCAGCAGCTTGGTGGGACAGGGACCGGGAGAGACCCAGTACTTC
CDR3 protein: CASSLVGQGPGETQYF

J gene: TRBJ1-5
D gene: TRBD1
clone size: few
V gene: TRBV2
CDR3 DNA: TGTGCCAGCAGTGGGGGGACAGATCCCCAGCATTTT
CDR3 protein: CASSGGTDPQHF

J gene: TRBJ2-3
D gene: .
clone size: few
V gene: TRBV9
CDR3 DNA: TGTGCCAGCAGCGTAGGAGCGCCGGGAACAGATACGCAGTATTTT
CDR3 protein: CASSVGAPGTDTQYF

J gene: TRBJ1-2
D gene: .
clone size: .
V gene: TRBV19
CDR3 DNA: TGTGCCAGTAGTATAGGGGCGACAGGAGGCCTTGTAGTCTACTATGGCTACACCTTC
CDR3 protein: CASSIGATGGLVVYYGYTF

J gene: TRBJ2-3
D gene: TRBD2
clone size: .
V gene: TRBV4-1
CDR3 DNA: TGCGCCAGCAGCCAACTGAGACTAGCCGGAGATACGCAGTATTTT
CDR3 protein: CASSQLRLAGDTQYF

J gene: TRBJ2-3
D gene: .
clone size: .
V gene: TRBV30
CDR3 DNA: TGTGCCTGGAGTCGGTCTCTGAGCACAGATACGCAGTATTTT
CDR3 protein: CAWSRSLSTDTQYF

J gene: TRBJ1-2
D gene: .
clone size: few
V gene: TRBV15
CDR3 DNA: TGTGCCACCAGCAGAGATCTTGGGTTGGAGAGTGGCTACACCTTC
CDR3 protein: CATSRDLGLESGYTF

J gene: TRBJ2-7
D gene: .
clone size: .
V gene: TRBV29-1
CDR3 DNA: TGCAGCGTTGAACCTCAGGGGTCTGGCGAGCAGTACTTC
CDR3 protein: CSVEPQGSGEQYF

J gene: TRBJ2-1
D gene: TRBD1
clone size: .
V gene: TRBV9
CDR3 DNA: TGTGCCAGCAGCGTGTACAGGGGGCTGTCCTACAATGAGCAGTTCTTC
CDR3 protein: CASSVYRGLSYNEQFF

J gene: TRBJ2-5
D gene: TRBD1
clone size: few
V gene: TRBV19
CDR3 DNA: TGTGCCAGTAGTATAATGGGGACAGGGAGCCAAGAGACCCAGTACTTC
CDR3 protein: CASSIMGTGSQETQYF

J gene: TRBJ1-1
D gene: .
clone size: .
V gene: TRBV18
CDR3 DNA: TGTGCCAGCTCACCAAGTCCGGGGTCGAACACTGAAGCTTTCTTT
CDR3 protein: CASSPSPGSNTEAFF

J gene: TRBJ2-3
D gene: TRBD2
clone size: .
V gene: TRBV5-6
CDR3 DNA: TGTGCCAGCAGCCTTCAAGTAGCTAGCGGGAGCACAGATACGCAGTATTTT
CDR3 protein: CASSLQVASGSTDTQYF

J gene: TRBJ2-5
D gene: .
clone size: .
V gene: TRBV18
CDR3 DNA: TGTGCCAGCTCACCAACAGTACAAGAGACCCAGTACTTC
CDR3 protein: CASSPTVQETQYF

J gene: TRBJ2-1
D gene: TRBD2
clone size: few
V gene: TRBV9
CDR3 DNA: TGTGCCAGCGGGAAAGCGGGAGGGAAATACAATGAGCAGTTCTTC
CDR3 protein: CASGKAGGKYNEQFF

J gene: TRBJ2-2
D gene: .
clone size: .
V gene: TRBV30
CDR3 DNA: TGTGCCTGGACAATGATGATCGGAGCCGGGGAGCTGTTTTTT
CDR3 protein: CAWTMMIGAGELFF

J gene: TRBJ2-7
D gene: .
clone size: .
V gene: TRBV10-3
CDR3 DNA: TGTGCCATCAGCGGGGGTTCCGAGCAGTACTTC
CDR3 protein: CAISGGSEQYF